What follows describes a single TCR beta chain. The source of the sample is a study of blood T cell repertoires in COVID-19. TCRdb's table, derived via immunoSEQ multiplex PCR, lists solely in-frame clones and lacks some. The sample yields fewer than 200,000 clones, nearly 90% seen once. With 3 bases removed from V and 5 bases from J, the gap between germline ends came to 11 bases. There are 13 residues in the CDR3. CDR1 is MNHEY and CDR2 is SMNVEV in the germline V gene (reference sequence). This clonotype was sampled from a man between 18 and 35 years old who had recovered from COVID-19. This chain connects TRBV27 to TRBJ2-7; tentative D call: TRBD1 (6 bases). The sample consisted of peripheral blood. For the CDR3, the DNA is TGTGCCAGCAGTTTCGGCAGGGGTAACGAGCAGTACTTC. Protein sequence: CASSFGRGNEQYF.